The present entry profiles one T cell receptor (beta chain) with its context. Data came from immunoSEQ multiplex PCR; TCRdb stores just in-frame clones and leaves some out. Among over 200,000 clones listed, about four fifths were seen once. This entry is derived from a study of blood T cell repertoires in COVID-19. Germline V gene data show CDR1 as LGHNA and CDR2 as YNFKEQ. CDR3 size: 16 residues. Trimming removed 3 bases at V and 4 bases at J, with 19 bases between. Sequencing used peripheral blood. This TCR was sampled from a man aged 50 to 60 with active or convalescent COVID-19. This rearrangement joins TRBV4-2 to TRBJ2-7, with D perhaps matching TRBD1 (6 bases). CDR3 coding DNA: TGTGCCAGCAGCCAGCAGACAGGATCCCTGGGATACGAGCAGTACTTC. Protein product: CASSQQTGSLGYEQYF.